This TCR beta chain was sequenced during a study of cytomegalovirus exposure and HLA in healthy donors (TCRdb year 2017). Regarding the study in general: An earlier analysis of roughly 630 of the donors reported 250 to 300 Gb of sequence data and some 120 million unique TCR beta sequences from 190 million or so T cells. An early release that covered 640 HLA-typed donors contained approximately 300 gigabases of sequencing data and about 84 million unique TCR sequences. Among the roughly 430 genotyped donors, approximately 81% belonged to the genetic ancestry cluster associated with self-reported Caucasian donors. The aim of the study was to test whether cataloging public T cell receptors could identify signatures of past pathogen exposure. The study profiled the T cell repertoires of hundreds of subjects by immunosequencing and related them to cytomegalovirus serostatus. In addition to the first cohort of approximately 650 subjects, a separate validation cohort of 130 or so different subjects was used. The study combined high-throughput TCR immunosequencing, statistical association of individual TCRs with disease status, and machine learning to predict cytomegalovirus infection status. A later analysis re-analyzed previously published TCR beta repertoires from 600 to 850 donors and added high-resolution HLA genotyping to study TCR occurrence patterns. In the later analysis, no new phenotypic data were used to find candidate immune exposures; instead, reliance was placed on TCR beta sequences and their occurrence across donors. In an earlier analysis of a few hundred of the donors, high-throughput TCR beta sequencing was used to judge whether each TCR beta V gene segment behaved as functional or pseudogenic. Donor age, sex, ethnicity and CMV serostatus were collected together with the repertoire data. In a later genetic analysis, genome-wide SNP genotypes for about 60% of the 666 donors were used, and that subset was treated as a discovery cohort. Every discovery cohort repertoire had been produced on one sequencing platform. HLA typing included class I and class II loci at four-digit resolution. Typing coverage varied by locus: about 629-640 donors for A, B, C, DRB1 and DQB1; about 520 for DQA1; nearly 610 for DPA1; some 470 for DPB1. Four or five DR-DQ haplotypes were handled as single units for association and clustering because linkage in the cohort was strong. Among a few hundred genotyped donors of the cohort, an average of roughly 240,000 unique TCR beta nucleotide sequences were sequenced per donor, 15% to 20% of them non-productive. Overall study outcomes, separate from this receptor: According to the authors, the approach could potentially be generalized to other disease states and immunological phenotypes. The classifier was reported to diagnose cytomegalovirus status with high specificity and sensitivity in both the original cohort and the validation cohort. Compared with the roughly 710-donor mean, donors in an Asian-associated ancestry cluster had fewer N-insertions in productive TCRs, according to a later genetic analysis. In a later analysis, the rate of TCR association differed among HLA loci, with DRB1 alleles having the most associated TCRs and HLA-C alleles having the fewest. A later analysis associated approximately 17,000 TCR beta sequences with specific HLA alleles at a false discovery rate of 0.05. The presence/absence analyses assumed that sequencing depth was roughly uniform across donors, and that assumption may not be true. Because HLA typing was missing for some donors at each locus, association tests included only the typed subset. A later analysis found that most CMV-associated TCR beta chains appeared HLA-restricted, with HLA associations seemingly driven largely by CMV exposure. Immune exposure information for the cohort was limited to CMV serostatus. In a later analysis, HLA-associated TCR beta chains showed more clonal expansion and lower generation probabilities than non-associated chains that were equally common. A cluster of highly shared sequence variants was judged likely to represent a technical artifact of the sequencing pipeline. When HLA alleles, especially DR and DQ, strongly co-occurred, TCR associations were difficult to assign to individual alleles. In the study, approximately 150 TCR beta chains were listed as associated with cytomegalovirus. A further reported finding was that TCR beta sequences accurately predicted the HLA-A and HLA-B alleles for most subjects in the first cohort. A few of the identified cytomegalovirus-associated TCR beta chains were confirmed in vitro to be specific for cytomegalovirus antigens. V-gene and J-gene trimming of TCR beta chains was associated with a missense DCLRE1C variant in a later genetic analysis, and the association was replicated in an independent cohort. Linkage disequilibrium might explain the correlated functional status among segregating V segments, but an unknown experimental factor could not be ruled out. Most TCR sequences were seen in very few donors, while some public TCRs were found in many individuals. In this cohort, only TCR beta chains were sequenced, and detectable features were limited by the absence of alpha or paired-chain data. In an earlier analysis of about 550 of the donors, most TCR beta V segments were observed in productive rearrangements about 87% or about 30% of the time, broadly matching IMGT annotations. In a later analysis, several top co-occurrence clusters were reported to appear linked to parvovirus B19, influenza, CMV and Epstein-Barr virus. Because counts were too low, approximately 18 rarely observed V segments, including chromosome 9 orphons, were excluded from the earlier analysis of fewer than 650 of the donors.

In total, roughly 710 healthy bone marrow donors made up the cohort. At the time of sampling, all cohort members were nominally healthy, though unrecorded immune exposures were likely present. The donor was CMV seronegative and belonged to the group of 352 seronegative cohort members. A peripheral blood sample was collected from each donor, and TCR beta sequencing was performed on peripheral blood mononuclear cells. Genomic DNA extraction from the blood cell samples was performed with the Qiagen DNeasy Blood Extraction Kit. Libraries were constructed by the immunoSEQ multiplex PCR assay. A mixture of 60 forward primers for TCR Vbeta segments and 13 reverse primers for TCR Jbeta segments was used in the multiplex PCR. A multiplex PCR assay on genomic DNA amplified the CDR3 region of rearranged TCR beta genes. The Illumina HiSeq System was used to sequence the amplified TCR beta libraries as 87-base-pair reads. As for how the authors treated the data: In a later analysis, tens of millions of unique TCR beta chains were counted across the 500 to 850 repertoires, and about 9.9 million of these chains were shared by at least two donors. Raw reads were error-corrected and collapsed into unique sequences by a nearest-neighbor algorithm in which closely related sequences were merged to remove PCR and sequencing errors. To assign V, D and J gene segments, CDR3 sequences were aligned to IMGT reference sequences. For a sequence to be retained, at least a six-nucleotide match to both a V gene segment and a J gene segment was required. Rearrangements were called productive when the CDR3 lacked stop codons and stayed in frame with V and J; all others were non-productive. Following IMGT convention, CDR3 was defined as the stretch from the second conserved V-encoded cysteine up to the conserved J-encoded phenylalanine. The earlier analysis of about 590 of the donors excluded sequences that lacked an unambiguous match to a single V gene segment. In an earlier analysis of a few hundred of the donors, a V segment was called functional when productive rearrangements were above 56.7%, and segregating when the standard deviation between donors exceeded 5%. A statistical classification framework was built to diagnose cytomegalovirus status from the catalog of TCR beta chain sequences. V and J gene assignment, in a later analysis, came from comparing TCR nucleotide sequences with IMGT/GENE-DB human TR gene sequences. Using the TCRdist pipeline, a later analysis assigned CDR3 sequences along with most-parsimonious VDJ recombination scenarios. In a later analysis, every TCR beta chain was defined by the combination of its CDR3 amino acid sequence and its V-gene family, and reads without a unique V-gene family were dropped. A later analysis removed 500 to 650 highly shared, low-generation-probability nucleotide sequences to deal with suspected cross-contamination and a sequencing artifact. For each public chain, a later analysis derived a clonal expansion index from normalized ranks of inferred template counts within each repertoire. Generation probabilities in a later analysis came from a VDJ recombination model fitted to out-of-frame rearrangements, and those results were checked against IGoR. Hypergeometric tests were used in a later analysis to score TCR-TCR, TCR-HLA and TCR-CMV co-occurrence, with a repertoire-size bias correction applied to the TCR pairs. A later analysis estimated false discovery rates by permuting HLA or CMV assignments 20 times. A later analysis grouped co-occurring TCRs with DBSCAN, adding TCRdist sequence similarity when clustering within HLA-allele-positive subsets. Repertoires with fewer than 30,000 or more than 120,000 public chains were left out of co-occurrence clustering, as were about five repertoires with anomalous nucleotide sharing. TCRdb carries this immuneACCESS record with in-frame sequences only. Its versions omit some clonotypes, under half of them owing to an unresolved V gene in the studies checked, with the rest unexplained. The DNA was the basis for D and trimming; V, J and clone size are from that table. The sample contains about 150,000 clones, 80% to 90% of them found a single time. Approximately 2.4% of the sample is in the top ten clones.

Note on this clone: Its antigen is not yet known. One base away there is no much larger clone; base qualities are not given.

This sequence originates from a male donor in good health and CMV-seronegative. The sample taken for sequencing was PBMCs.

The sequenced DNA is TGTGCCAGCAGCCAAGAGATTCAGGGGCCTATCAACACCGGGGAGCTGTTTTTT. This codes for CASSQEIQGPINTGELFF. This chain joins TRBV4-2 to TRBJ2-2; perhaps TRBD1 is the D gene, with 6 bases matching. The CDR3 covers 18 residues, taking in both the cysteine and the phenylalanine. Only CDR3 DNA remains: 54 bases, in frame from the first base. The germline V gene sets CDR1 to LGHNA and CDR2 to YNFKEQ. Cut back by 0 bases and 2 bases, the V and J ends lie 16 bases apart.